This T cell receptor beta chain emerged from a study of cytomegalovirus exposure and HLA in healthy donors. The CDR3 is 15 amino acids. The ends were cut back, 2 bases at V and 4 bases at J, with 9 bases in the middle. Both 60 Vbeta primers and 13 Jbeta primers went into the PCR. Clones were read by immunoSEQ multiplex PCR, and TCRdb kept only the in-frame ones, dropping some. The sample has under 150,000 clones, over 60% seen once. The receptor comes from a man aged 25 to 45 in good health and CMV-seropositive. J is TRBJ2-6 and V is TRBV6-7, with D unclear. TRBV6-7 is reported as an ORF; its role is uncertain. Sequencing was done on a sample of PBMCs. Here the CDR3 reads CASSYPSSGANVLTF. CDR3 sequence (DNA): TGTGCCAGCAGTTACCCCTCTTCGGGGGCCAACGTCCTGACTTTC.